This TCR beta chain emerged from a study of T cell responses to AZD1222 COVID-19 vaccine. Whole-study findings and limits: The span of vaccine-associated CD4 TCRs extended across spike, with dominance at 160-218 and 743-854. White British people made up most donors, females outnumbered males, and clonal diversity was possibly underestimated.

With respect to this clone: The target antigen is unknown.

This table comes from immunoSEQ multiplex PCR, and its TCRdb copy is limited to in-frame clones, with some not included. The sample contains 120,000 to 150,000 clones, about 92% of which appear only once. Germline CDR1 reads KGHSH; CDR2 reads LQKENI. V was pared by 4 bases and J by 0 bases, with 6 bases between. The CDR3 sequence is 13 residues long. This clonotype was sampled from an adult in good health. The sequencing used peripheral blood, collected on day 0 of AZD1222 vaccination. The chain joins TRBV18 to TRBJ2-5; D unresolved. The CDR3 loop is CASSRGYQETQYF. The CDR3 DNA sequence: TGTGCCAGCTCACGTGGGTACCAAGAGACCCAGTACTTC.